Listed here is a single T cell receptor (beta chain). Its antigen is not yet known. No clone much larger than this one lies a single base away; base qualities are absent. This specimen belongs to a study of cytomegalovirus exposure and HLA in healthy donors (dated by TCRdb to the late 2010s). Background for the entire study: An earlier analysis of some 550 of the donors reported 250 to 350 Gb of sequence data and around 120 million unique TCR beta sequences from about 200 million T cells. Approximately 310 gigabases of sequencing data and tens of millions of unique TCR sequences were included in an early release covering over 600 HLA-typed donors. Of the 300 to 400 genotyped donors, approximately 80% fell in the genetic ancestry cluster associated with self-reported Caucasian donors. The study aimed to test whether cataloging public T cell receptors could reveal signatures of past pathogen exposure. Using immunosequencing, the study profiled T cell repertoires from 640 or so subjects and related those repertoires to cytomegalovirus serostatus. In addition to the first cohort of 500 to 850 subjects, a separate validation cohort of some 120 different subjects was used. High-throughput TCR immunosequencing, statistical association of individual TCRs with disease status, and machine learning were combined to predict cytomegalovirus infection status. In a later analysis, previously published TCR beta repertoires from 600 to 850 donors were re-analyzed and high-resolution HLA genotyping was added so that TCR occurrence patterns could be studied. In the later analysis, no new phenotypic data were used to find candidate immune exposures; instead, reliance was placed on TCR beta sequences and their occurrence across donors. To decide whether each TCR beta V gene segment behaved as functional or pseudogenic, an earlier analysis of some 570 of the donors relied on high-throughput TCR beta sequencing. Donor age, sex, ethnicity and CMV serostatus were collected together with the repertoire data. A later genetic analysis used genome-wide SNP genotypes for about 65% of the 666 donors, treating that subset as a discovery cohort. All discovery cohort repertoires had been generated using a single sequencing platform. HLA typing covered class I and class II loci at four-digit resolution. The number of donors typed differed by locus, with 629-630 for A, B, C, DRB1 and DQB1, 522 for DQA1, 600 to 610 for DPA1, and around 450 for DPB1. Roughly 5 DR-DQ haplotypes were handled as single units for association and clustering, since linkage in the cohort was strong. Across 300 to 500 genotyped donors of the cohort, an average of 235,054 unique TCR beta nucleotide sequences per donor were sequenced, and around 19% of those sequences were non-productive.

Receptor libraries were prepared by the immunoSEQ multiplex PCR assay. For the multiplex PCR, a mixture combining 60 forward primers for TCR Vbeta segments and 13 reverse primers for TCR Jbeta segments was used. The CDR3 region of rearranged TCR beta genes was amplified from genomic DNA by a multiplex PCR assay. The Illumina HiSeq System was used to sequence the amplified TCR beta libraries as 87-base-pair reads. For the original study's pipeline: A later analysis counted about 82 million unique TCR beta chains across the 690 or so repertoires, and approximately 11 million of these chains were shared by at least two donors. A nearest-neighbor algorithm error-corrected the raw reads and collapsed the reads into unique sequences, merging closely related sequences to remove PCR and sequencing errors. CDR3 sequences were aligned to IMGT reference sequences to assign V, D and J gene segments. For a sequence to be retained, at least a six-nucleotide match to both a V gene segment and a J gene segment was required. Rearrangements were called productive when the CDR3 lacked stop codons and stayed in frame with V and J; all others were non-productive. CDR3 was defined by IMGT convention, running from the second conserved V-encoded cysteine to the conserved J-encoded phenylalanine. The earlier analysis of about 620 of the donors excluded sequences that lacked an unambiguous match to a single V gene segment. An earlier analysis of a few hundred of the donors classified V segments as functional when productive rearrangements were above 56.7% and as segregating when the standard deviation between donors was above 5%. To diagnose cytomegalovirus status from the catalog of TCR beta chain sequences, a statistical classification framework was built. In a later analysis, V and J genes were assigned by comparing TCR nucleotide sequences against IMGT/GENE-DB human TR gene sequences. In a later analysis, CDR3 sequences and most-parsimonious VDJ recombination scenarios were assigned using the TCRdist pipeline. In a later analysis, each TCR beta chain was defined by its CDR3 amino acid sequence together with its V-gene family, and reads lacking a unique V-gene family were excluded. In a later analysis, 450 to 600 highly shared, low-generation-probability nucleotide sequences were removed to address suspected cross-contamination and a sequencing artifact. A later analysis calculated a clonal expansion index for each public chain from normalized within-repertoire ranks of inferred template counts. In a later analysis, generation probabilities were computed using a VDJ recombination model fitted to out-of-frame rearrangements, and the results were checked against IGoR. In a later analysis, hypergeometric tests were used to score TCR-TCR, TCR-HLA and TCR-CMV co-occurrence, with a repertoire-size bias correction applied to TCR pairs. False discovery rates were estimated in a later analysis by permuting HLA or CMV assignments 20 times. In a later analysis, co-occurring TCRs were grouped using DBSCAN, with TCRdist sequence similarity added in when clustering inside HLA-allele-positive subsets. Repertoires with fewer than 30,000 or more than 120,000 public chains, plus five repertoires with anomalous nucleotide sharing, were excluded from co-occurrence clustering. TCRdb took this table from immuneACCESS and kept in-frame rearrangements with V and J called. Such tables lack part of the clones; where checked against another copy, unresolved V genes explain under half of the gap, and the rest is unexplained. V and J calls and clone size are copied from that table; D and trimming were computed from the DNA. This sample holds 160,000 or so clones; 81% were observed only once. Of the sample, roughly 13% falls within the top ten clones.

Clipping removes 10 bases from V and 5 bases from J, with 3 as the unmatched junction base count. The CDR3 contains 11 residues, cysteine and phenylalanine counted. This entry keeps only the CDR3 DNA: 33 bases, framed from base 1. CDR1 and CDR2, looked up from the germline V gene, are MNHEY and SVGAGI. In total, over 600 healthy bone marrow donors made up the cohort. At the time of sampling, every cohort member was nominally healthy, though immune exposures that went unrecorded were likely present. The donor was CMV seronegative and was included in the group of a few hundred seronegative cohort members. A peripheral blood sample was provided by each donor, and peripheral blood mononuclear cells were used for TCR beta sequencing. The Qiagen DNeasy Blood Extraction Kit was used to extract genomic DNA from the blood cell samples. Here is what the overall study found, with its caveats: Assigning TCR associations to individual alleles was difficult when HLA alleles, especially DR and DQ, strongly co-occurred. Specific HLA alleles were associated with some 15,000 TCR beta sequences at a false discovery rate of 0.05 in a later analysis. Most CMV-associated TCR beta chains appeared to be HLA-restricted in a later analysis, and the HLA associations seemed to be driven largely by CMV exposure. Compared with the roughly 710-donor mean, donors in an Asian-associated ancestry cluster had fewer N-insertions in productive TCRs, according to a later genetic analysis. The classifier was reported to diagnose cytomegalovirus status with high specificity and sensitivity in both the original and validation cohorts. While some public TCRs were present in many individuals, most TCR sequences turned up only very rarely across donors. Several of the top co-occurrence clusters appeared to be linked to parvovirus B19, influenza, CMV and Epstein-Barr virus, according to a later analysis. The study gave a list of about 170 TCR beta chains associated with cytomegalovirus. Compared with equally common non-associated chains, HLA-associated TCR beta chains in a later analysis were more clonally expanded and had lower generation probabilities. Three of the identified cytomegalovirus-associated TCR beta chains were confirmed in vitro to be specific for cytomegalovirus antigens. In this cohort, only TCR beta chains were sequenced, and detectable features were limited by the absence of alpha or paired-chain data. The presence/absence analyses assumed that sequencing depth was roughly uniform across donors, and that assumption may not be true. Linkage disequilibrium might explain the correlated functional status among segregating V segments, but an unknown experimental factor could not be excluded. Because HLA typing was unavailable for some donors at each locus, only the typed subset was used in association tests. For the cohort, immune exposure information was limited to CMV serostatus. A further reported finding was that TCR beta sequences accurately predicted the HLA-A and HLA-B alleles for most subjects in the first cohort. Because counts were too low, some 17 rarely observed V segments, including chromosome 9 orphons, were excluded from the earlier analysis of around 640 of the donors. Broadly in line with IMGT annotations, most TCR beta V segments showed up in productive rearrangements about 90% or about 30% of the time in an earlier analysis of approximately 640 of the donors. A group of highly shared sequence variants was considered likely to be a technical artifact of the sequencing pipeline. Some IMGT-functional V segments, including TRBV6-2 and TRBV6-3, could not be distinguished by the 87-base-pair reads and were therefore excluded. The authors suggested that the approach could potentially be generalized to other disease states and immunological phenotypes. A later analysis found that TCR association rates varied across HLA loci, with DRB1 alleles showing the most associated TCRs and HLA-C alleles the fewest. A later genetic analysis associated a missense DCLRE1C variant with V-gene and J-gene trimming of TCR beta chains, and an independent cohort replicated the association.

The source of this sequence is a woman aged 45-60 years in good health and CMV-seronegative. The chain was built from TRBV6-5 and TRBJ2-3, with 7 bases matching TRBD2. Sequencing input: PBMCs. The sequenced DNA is TGTGCCACCTGGGAGGGAGATACGCAGTATTTT. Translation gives CATWEGDTQYF.